These 19 T cell receptor beta chains came from one sample sequenced in a study of technical replicates of blood from a handful of donors. Only in-frame clones appear in the TCRdb table, and some are missing; sequencing was by immunoSEQ multiplex PCR. The sample has approximately 60,000 clones; roughly 89% are singletons. The sequenced sample consisted of PBMCs. The receptors shown here come from a human donor in good health. Some clones in this sample may be carry-over from other donors' samples.

The gene calls are TRBV27 and TRBJ1-5; 11 positions agree with TRBD1. J was trimmed by 5 bases and V by 5 bases; bases with no gene match: 8. The germline V gene has CDR1 MNHEY and CDR2 SMNVEV (reference sequence). This CDR3 region has 16 residues. In nucleotides, the CDR3 is TGTGCCAGCAGTGCCTACCGGGACAGGGGGTATCAGCCCCAGCATTTT. Translation: CASSAYRDRGYQPQHF.

This clone was recorded once. The chain links TRBV6-6 to TRBJ2-1, with 8 positions matching TRBD2. After removal of 2 bases from V and 4 bases from J, the junction contained 7 bases not matched to a gene. The germline CDR1 and CDR2 sequences are MNHNY and SVGAGI (reference sequence). This CDR3 has 16 residues. The CDR3 loop reads CASSYDVAGSYNEQFF. In DNA form, the CDR3 reads TGTGCCAGCAGTTACGATGTAGCGGGAAGTTACAATGAGCAGTTCTTC.

The chain uses TRBV2 and TRBJ1-6, with 7 nucleotides matching TRBD1. This CDR3 is 15 amino acids long. Germline V gene sequence: CDR1 SNHLY, CDR2 FYNNEI. V shed 3 bases and J 10 bases; nucleotides not matched to a gene: 9. The DNA of the CDR3 is TGTGCCAGCAGTGACAACAGGGGTGTAACCTCACCCCTCCACTTT. Translation: CASSDNRGVTSPLHF.

This rearrangement joins TRBV5-6 to TRBJ1-2; 9 bases map to TRBD1. J gave up 2 bases and V 0 bases, and 5 bases lay outside the gene matches. The CDR3 length is 16 residues. Germline CDR1 reads SGHDT; CDR2 reads YYEEEE. CDR3 sequence (DNA): TGTGCCAGCAGCTTGGACAGGGGGCGTTACAACTATGGCTACACCTTC. As protein: CASSLDRGRYNYGYTF.

This chain uses TRBV6-5 with TRBJ2-1, with TRBD2 matching 11 bases. V dropped 6 bases and J dropped 10; count of bases not matched to a gene: 11. CDR3 size: 15 residues. Germline V gene sequence: CDR1 MNHEY, CDR2 SVGAGI. In DNA form, the CDR3 reads TGTGCCAGCAGCAATAGCGGGGGGGCGAACTGGGAGCAGTTCTTC. As protein: CASSNSGGANWEQFF.

This clone was recorded only once. This chain joins TRBV18 and TRBJ1-1, with a tentative D call TRBD1 (5 bases). The length of the CDR3 is 16 residues. The germline V gene encodes CDR1 KGHSH and CDR2 LQKENI. V was trimmed by 3 bases and J by 1 base, leaving 15 bases between them. The CDR3: CASSPRTRGRNTEAFF. The CDR3 DNA reads TGTGCCAGCTCACCCAGAACGCGGGGACGGAACACTGAAGCTTTCTTT.

The CDR3 here is CATTGEGANYGYTF. In DNA form, the CDR3 reads TGTGCCACCACCGGCGAGGGAGCTAACTATGGCTACACCTTC. The chain carries TRBV10-3 and TRBJ1-2; D call uncertain. Germline CDR1 reads ENHRY; CDR2 reads SYGVKD. The CDR3 length is 14 residues. The germline V and J ends were trimmed by 10 bases and 0 bases, with 15 bases remaining between them.

The sample holds a few counts of this clone. The chain has TRBV2 and TRBJ1-1; D perhaps matches TRBD1 (6 bases). Germline CDR1 reads SNHLY; CDR2 reads FYNNEI. The CDR3 runs to 13 residues. V lost 6 bases to trimming and J lost 0 bases, with 8 bases between them. CDR3 in DNA: TGTGCCAGCAGCAGGGGACTGAACACTGAAGCTTTCTTT. Its translation is CASSRGLNTEAFF.

The V call is TRBV5-1, the J call TRBJ1-5, with 9 positions matching TRBD1. CDR1 and CDR2 (germline): SGHRS, YFSETQ. The V segment lost 4 bases and the J segment 8 bases; nucleotides outside the gene matches: 10. This CDR3 region has 15 residues. The CDR3: CASSVDTGGHEPQHF. The CDR3 DNA reads TGCGCCAGCAGCGTAGATACAGGGGGCCACGAGCCCCAGCATTTT.

The V call is TRBV6-5, the J call TRBJ2-1; the match to TRBD2 covers 8 bases. This CDR3 contains 15 residues. Germline CDR1 is MNHEY and CDR2 is SVGAGI. Trimming took 8 bases from V and 10 from J; bases not matched to a gene: 16. For the CDR3, the DNA is TGTGCCAGCGAACGAGCCACAGCGGGAGTTGGGGAGCAGTTCTTC. Translated: CASERATAGVGEQFF.

Concerning this clone itself: One end of the junction does not line up with germline, which may come from a read error. This chain links TRBV2 with TRBJ1-3, with TRBD1 identical over 8 bases. The germline gives CDR1 SNHLY, CDR2 FYNNEI. CDR3 size: 13 residues. CDR3 nucleotides: TGTGCCAGCAGTGAAGTCGGACAGGGCGGTTTGAATTTT. This codes for CASSEVGQGGLNF.

In its sample, this clone was seen once. This CDR3 reads CASSPTDQETQYF. CDR3 DNA: TGCGCCAGCAGCCCTACAGACCAAGAGACCCAGTACTTC. The chain carries TRBV5-1 and TRBJ2-5; D gene uncertain. V was pared by 4 bases and J by 0 bases, with 7 bases between. The CDR3 length is 13 residues. From germline, CDR1 is SGHRS and CDR2 YFSETQ.

The chain joins TRBV30 to TRBJ2-2; 9 bases align to TRBD2. In germline, CDR1 is GTSNPN, CDR2 SVGIG (reference sequence). CDR3 length: 17 amino acids. The V segment lost 5 bases and the J segment 5 bases; nucleotides outside the gene matches: 15. The DNA of the CDR3 is TGTGCCTGGGACCCCCTTTCAGCGGGAGGAGGGACCGGGGAGCTGTTTTTT. This translates into CAWDPLSAGGGTGELFF.

CDR3 DNA sequence: TGTGCCAGCAGCGTAGCCCCAGGGGACCAAGAGACCCAGTACTTC. The encoded protein is CASSVAPGDQETQYF. V is TRBV9 and J is TRBJ2-5, with D perhaps TRBD1 (6 bases). Germline CDR1 is SGDLS and CDR2 is YYNGEE. V lost 0 bases, J lost 0 bases, and 9 bases lay in between. The CDR3 sequence is 15 residues long.

The CDR3 spells CASSQDWRLANLGEETQYF. Written as DNA, the CDR3 is TGCGCCAGCAGCCAAGATTGGCGGCTAGCTAATTTGGGTGAAGAGACCCAGTACTTC. The V and J genes are TRBV4-3 and TRBJ2-5; D perhaps matches TRBD2 (5 bases). Trimming stripped 0 bases from V and 3 bases from J, with 23 bases between. Germline V gene data show CDR1 as LGHNA and CDR2 as YSLEER. The CDR3 contains 19 residues.

The CDR3 DNA follows: TGCGCCACCAGAGGACTAGCGGGAGCGTCTTCCGGGGAGCTGTTTTTT. Amino acids: CATRGLAGASSGELFF. The gene calls are TRBV5-1 and TRBJ2-2, with 13 bases matching TRBD2. This CDR3 has 16 amino acids. The junction had 11 bases not matched to a gene; V was cut back by 9 bases and J by 6 bases. The germline CDR1 and CDR2 sequences are SGHRS and YFSETQ.

The chain couples TRBV27 to TRBJ2-7; TRBD1 matches at 8 bases. Losses at the gene ends were 6 bases for V and 9 bases for J; bases not matched to a gene: 16. The germline CDR1 and CDR2 sequences are MNHEY and SMNVEV (reference sequence). CDR3 length: 15 residues. The CDR3 loop is CASSQDREPPTGQYF. CDR3 coding DNA: TGTGCCAGCAGCCAGGACAGGGAGCCCCCTACGGGGCAGTACTTC.

The genes are TRBV5-1 and TRBJ1-1; D remains unclear. V was clipped by 3 bases and J by 4 bases, with 13 bases between them. CDR3 length: 14 residues. The germline CDR1 and CDR2 sequences are SGHRS and YFSETQ. The CDR3 bases are TGCGCCAGCAGCTCGGTCGGGTTAGCCACTGAAGCTTTCTTT. It yields the protein CASSSVGLATEAFF.

The sample holds one count of this clone. The chain links TRBV2 to TRBJ1-3, with no clear D. Germline V gives CDR1 SNHLY, CDR2 FYNNEI. This CDR3 region has 15 residues. The ends were cut back, 5 bases at V and 0 bases at J, with 11 bases in the middle. The CDR3 DNA sequence: TGTGCCAGCAGTTCCGACGGGAGCTCTGGAAACACCATATATTTT. Translating it yields CASSSDGSSGNTIYF. The full variable domain, rest sourced from reference TRBV2 and TRBJ1-3, is EPEVTQTPSHQVTQMGQEVILRCVPISNHLYFYWYRQILGQKVEFLVSFYNNEISEKSEIFDDQFSVERPDGSNFTLKIRSTKLEDSAMYFCASSSDGSSGNTIYFGEGSWLTVV.